This TCR beta chain was recovered during a study of Ad26.COV2.S vaccination and SARS-CoV-2 variants. Treatment noted: 15 to 20 received Ad26.COV2.S at low or high dose, single or two shots; about 5 received placebo; per-sample allocation not given. The study sampled participants on day 63 after the first vaccine or placebo injection. An Ad26 vector was used to express Wuhan-strain SARS-CoV-2 spike as the vaccine. Germline CDR1 and CDR2: KGHSH and LQKENI. The CDR3 totals 15 residues. The V and J ends lost 3 bases and 4 bases, in that order; junction bases with no gene match: 6. Using immunoSEQ multiplex PCR, the repertoire was profiled, and TCRdb retains in-frame clones only, with some absent. The profile shows a few hundred thousand clones, roughly four fifths of them singletons.

The origin of this receptor is a person between 18 and 60 years old who received the Ad26.COV2.S COVID-19 vaccine or a placebo. V gene TRBV18 combines with J gene TRBJ2-7; 10 positions agree with TRBD2. Sequencing used peripheral blood, obtained in a trial of Ad26.COV2.S vaccine versus placebo. In nucleotides, the CDR3 is TGTGCCAGCTCACCTATCTGGACTAGCGGATACGAGCAGTACTTC. This translates into CASSPIWTSGYEQYF.